This record looks at one TCR beta chain sequence and its context. Antigen specificity is unknown. This sample was taken from a study of graft-versus-host responses after intestinal transplantation. Study information: Anti-thymocyte globulin was used for induction in all recipients, who then took tacrolimus and steroids for roughly three years.

Trimming took 0 bases from V and 4 from J, leaving 8 bases between them. The CDR3 contains 14 residues. Germline V gives CDR1 WNHNN, CDR2 SYGVQD (reference sequence). Clones were read by immunoSEQ multiplex PCR, and TCRdb kept only the in-frame ones, dropping some. The sample has around 7,800 clones; roughly 80% are singletons. Findings and limits, study-wide: Within allografts, high graft-versus-host to host-versus-graft clonal ratios were seen among patients with graft-donor T cell macrochimerism. Levels of circulating GvH clones at their peak were associated with early post-transplant HvG declines. Ileal or blood samples showed some GvH clones first, and such clones were also found in recipient marrow.

Processing released intraepithelial and lamina propria lymphocytes from the graft tissue. The TCR was taken from a human patient who received an intestinal transplant, so some T cells may come from the graft donor. This chain joins TRBV10-1 and TRBJ2-3; possibly TRBD1 for D (6 bases). The specimen comprised ileum tissue, sampled 226 days after intestinal transplant. Here the CDR3 DNA reads TGCGCCAGCAGTGAGTCAAGACAGGCAGATACGCAGTATTTT. This translates into CASSESRQADTQYF.